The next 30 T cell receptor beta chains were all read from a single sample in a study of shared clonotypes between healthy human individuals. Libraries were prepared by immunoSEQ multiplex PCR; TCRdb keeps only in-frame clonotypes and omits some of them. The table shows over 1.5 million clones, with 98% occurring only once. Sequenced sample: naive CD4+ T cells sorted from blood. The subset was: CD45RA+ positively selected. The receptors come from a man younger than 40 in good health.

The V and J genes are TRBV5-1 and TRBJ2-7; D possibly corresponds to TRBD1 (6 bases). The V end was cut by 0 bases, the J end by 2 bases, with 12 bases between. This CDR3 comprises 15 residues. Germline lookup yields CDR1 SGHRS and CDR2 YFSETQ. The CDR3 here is CASSLGGPATYEQYF. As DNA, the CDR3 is TGCGCCAGCAGCTTGGGGGGGCCAGCAACCTACGAGCAGTACTTC.

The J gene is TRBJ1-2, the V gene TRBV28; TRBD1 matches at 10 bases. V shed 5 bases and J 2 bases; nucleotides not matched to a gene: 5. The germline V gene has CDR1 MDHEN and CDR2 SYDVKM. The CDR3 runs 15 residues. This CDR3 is CASSITGQGNYGYTF. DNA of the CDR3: TGTGCCAGCAGTATAACGGGACAGGGGAACTATGGCTACACCTTC.

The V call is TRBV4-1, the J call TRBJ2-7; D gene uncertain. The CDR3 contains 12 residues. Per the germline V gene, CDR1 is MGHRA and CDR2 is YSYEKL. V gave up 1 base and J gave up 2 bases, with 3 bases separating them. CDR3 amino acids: CASSQAPYEQYF. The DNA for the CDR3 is TGCGCCAGCAGCCAAGCCCCCTACGAGCAGTACTTC.

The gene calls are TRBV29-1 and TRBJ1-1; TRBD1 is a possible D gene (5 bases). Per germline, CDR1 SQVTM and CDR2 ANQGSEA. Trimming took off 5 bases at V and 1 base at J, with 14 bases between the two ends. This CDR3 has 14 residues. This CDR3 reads CSVSAGEPNTEAFF. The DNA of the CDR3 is TGCAGCGTTTCTGCGGGGGAACCGAACACTGAAGCTTTCTTT.

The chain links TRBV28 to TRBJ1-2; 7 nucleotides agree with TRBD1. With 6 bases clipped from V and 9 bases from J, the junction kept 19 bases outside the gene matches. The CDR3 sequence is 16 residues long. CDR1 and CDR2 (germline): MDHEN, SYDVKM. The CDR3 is CASRETGQASPMRYTF. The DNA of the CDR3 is TGTGCCAGCAGGGAGACCGGACAGGCGTCCCCCATGCGCTACACCTTC.

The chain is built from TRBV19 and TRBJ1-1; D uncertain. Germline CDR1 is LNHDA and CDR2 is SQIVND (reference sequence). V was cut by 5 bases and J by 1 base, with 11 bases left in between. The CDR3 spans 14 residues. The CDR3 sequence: CASSVQTQNTEAFF. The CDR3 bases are TGTGCCAGTAGTGTACAGACACAGAACACTGAAGCTTTCTTT.

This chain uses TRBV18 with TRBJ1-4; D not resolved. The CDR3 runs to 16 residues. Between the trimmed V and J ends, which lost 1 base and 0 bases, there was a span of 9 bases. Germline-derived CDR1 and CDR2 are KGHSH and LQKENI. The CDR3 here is CASSPQAGSTNEKLFF. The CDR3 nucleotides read TGTGCCAGCTCACCACAGGCTGGGTCAACTAATGAAAAACTGTTTTTT.

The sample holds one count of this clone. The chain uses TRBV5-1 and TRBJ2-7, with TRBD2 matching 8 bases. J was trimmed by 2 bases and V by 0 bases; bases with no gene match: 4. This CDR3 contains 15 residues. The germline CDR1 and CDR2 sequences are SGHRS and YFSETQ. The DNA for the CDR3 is TGCGCCAGCAGCTTGGATCCGGGAGGGGCCTACGAGCAGTACTTC. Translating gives CASSLDPGGAYEQYF.

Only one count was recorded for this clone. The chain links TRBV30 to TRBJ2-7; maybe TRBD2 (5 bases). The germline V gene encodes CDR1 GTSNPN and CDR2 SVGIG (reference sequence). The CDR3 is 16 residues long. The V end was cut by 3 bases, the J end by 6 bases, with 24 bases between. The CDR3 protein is CAWRAAAGSHIGEQYF. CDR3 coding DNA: TGTGCCTGGAGGGCCGCCGCGGGCTCCCATATAGGCGAGCAGTACTTC.

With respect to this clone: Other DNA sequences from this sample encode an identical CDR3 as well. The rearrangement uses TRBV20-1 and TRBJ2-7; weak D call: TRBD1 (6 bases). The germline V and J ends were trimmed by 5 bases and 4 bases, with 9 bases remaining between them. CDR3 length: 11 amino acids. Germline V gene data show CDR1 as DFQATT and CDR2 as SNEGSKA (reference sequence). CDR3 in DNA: TGCAGTGCTGGCGACAGGTACGAGCAGTACTTC. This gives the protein CSAGDRYEQYF.

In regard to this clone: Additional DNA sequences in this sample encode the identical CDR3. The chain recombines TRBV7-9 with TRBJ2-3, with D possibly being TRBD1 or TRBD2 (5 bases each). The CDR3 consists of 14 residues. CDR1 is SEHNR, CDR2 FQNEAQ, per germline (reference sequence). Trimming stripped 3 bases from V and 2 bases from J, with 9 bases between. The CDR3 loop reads CASSLSGTTDTQYF. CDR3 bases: TGTGCCAGCAGCTTGTCGGGGACCACAGATACGCAGTATTTT. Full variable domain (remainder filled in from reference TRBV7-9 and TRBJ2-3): DTGVSQNPRHKITKRGQNVTFRCDPISEHNRLYWYRQTLGQGPEFLTYFQNEAQLEKSRLLSDRFSAERPKGSFSTLEIQRTEQGDSAMYLCASSLSGTTDTQYFGPGTRLTVL.

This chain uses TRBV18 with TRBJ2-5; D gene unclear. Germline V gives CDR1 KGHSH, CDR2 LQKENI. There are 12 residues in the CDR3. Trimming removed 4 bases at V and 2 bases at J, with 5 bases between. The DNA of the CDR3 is TGTGCCAGCTCACTACTTCAAGAGACCCAGTACTTC. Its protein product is CASSLLQETQYF. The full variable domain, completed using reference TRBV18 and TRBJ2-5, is NAGVMQNPRHLVRRRGQEARLRCSPMKGHSHVYWYRQLPEEGLKFMVYLQKENIIDESGMPKERFSAEFPKEGPSILRIQQVVRGDSAAYFCASSLLQETQYFGPGTRLLVL.

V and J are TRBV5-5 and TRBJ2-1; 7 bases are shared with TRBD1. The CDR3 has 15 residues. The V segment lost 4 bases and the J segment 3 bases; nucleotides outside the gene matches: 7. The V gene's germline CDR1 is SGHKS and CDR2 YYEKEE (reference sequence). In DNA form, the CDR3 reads TGTGCCAGCAGCCATCCGGGACAGAGCTACAATGAGCAGTTCTTC. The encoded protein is CASSHPGQSYNEQFF.

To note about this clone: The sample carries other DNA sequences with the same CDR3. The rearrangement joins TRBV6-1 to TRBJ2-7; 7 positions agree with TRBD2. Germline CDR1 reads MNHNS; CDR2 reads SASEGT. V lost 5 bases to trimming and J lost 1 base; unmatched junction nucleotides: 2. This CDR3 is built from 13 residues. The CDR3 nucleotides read TGTGCCAGCAGTCGGGGAGGGTCCTACGAGCAGTACTTC. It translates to CASSRGGSYEQYF.

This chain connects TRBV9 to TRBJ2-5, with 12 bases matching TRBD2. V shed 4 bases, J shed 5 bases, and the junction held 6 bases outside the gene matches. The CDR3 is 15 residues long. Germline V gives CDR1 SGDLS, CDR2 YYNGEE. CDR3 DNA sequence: TGTGCCAGCAGCCAGACTAGCGGGGGCTGGGAGACCCAGTACTTC. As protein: CASSQTSGGWETQYF.

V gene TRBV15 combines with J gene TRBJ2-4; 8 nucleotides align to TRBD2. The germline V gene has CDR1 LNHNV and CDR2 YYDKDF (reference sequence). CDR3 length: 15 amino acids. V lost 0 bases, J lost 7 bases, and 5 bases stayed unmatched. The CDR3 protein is CATSRDIREGNIQYF. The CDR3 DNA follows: TGTGCCACCAGCAGAGATATACGGGAGGGGAACATTCAGTACTTC.

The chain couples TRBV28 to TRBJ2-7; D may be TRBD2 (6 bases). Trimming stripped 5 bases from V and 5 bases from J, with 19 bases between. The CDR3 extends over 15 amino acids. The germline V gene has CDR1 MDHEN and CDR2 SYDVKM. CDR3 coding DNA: TGTGCCAGCAGTGCGCCGGGACTCCGATCGAACGAGCAGTACTTC. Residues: CASSAPGLRSNEQYF.

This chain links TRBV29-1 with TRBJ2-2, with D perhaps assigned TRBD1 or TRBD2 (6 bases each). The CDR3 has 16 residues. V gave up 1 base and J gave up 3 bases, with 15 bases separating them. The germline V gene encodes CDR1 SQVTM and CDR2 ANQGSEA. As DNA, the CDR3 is TGCAGCGTTGAAGTGGTTAGGGGGGTGTACACCGGGGAGCTGTTTTTT. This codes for CSVEVVRGVYTGELFF.

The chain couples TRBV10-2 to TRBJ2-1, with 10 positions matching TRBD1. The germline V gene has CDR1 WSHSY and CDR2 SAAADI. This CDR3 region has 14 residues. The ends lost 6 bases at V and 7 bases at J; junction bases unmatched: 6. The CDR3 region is CASRTGQGLNEQFF. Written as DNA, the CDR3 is TGCGCCAGCAGGACGGGACAGGGGCTGAATGAGCAGTTCTTC.

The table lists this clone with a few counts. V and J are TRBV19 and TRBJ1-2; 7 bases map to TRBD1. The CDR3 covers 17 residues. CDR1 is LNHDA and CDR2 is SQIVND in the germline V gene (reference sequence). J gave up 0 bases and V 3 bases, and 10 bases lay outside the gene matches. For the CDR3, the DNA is TGTGCCAGTAGTATTCTAGGGGACAGTTCGGCTAACTATGGCTACACCTTC. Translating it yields CASSILGDSSANYGYTF.

This chain's CDR3 is CASSGTASYEQYF. CDR3 sequence (DNA): TGTGCCAGCAGCGGGACAGCCTCCTACGAGCAGTACTTC. The V gene is TRBV9, the J gene TRBJ2-7, with a tentative D call TRBD1 (6 bases). CDR1 and CDR2 (germline): SGDLS, YYNGEE. V was cut by 3 bases and J by 0 bases, with 7 bases left in between. This CDR3 spans 13 amino acids.

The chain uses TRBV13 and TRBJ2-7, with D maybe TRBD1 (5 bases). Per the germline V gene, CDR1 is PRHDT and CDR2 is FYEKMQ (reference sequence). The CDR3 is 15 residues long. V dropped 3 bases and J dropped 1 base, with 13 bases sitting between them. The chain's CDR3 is CASSFSGQYSYEQYF. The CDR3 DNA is TGTGCCAGCAGCTTCTCCGGACAATATTCCTACGAGCAGTACTTC.

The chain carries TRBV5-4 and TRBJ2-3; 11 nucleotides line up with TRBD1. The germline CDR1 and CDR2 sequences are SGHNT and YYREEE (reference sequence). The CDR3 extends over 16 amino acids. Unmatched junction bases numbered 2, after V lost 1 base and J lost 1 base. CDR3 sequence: CASSLPGQGGTDTQYF. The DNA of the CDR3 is TGTGCCAGCAGCTTGCCGGGACAGGGGGGCACAGATACGCAGTATTTT.

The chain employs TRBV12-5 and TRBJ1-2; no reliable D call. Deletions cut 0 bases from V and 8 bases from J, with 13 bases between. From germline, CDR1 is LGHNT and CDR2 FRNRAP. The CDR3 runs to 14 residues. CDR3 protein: CASGLVNGRSGYTF. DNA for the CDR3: TGTGCTAGTGGTTTGGTAAATGGACGCAGCGGCTACACCTTC.

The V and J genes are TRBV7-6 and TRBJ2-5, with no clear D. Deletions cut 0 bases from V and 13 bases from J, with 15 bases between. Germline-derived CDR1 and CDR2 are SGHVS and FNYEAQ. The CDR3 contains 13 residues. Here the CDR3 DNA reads TGTGCCAGCAGCTTAGCCCGAGACCAGTCATCGTACTTC. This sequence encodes CASSLARDQSSYF.

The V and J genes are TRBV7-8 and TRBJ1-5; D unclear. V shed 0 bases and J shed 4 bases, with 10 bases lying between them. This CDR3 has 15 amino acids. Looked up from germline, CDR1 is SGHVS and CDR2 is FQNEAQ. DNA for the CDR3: TGTGCCAGCAGCTTAGCGCCTTCGGGGAATCAGCCCCAGCATTTT. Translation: CASSLAPSGNQPQHF.

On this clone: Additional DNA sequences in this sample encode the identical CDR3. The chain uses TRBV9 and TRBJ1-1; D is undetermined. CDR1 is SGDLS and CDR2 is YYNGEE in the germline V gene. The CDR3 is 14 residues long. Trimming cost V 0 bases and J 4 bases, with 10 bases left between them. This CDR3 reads CASSVDNRGTEAFF. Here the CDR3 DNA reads TGTGCCAGCAGCGTAGACAACCGGGGCACTGAAGCTTTCTTT.

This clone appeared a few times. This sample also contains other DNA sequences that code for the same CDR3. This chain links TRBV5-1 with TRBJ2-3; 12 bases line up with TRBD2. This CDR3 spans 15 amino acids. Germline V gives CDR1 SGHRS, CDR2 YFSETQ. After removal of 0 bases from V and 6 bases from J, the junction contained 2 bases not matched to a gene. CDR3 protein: CASSLGLAGADTQYF. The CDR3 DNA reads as TGCGCCAGCAGCTTGGGACTAGCGGGAGCGGATACGCAGTATTTT. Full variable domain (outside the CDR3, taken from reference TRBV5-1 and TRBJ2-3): KAGVTQTPRYLIKTRGQQVTLSCSPISGHRSVSWYQQTPGQGLQFLFEYFSETQRNKGNFPGRFSGRQFSNSRSEMNVSTLELGDSALYLCASSLGLAGADTQYFGPGTRLTVL.

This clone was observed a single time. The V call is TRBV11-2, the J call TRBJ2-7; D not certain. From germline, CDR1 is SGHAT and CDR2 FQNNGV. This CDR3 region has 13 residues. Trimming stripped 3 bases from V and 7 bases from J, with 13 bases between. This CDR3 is CASSFGLWAEQYF. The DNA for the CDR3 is TGTGCCAGCAGCTTCGGTCTTTGGGCTGAGCAGTACTTC.

The DNA of the CDR3 is TGTGCCAGCCGCCGGACTAGCGGGATCTACGAGCAGTACTTC. This codes for CASRRTSGIYEQYF. The rearrangement links TRBV19 to TRBJ2-7, with 12 bases matching TRBD2. The CDR3 runs 14 residues. Germline lookup yields CDR1 LNHDA and CDR2 SQIVND (reference sequence). The junction had 6 bases not matched to a gene; V was cut back by 9 bases and J by 3 bases.